These 8 T cell receptor beta chains came from one sample sequenced in a study of T cells in narcolepsy. Profiled with immunoSEQ multiplex PCR; TCRdb holds only in-frame clones, not every one. The sample carries approximately 30,000 clones, 70% to 80% recorded once. The source material was CD45RA- memory CD4+ T cells from PBMCs. These receptors all stem from a human donor with narcolepsy.

The rearrangement joins TRBV6-5 to TRBJ2-3; 10 bases agree with TRBD2. Germline CDR1 is MNHEY and CDR2 is SVGAGI. The trim removed 2 bases at V and 5 bases at J, leaving 7 bases unmatched. The CDR3 has 16 amino acids. The CDR3: CASSYQSAGGQDTQYF. The CDR3 DNA reads TGTGCCAGCAGTTACCAATCAGCGGGGGGGCAAGATACGCAGTATTTT.

V is TRBV6-1 and J is TRBJ1-1; D not resolved. The CDR3 is 13 amino acids. Germline V gene sequence: CDR1 MNHNS, CDR2 SASEGT. Trimming took off 4 bases at V and 5 bases at J, with 11 bases between the two ends. The CDR3 spells CASSAGLETEAFF. Written as DNA, the CDR3 is TGTGCCAGCAGTGCGGGTCTTGAGACTGAAGCTTTCTTT.

This chain connects TRBV9 to TRBJ2-7; TRBD1 aligns across 7 bases. Germline CDR1 and CDR2: SGDLS and YYNGEE. CDR3 length: 15 residues. The junction had 4 bases not matched to a gene; V was cut back by 0 bases and J by 1 base. CDR3 in DNA: TGTGCCAGCAGCGTAGAAACGGGACAGTCCTACGAGCAGTACTTC. It translates to CASSVETGQSYEQYF.

The J gene is TRBJ1-1, the V gene TRBV18; D may be TRBD1 (6 bases). The germline CDR1 and CDR2 sequences are KGHSH and LQKENI. V lost 4 bases, J lost 7 bases, and 10 bases lay in between. The CDR3 is 12 residues long. CDR3 coding DNA: TGTGCCAGCTCACAGCTGACAGGTGAAGCTTTCTTT. Translating it yields CASSQLTGEAFF. The whole variable domain, filled in from reference TRBV18 and TRBJ1-1, reads NAGVMQNPRHLVRRRGQEARLRCSPMKGHSHVYWYRQLPEEGLKFMVYLQKENIIDESGMPKERFSAEFPKEGPSILRIQQVVRGDSAAYFCASSQLTGEAFFGQGTRLTVV.

The chain recombines TRBV18 with TRBJ2-5, with D perhaps TRBD1 (5 bases). The CDR3 covers 15 residues. The V gene lost 1 base and the J gene lost 1 base, with 10 bases spanning the gap. Germline assignment: CDR1 KGHSH and CDR2 LQKENI. The CDR3 nucleotides read TGTGCCAGCTCACCACAGTACAGGACCCAAGAGACCCAGTACTTC. As protein: CASSPQYRTQETQYF.

As concerns this clone: This sample includes further DNA sequences coding for the same CDR3. V and J are TRBV6-1 and TRBJ1-2; tentatively, D is TRBD1 (5 bases). This CDR3 has 12 residues. Between the trimmed V and J ends, which lost 2 bases and 4 bases, there was a span of 5 bases. CDR1 MNHNS and CDR2 SASEGT come from the germline V gene. Here the CDR3 DNA reads TGTGCCAGCAGTGAACAGGGCTATGGCTACACCTTC. Its protein is CASSEQGYGYTF.

This clone turned up a few times. This chain uses TRBV14 with TRBJ1-6; a possible D gene is TRBD1 (6 bases). There are 16 residues in the CDR3. Trimming pared 0 bases from V and 3 bases from J, leaving 9 bases between. CDR1 and CDR2 from the germline V gene are SGHDN and FVKESK. The CDR3 sequence: CASSQDAGVYNSPLHF. The CDR3, as DNA: TGTGCCAGCAGCCAAGATGCAGGGGTCTATAATTCACCCCTCCACTTT.

Of note for this clone: This CDR3 is also generated by other DNA sequences in the sample. V usage is TRBV4-1 and J usage is TRBJ2-1, with a tentative D call TRBD1 (6 bases). This CDR3 spans 18 amino acids. With 4 bases removed from V and 9 bases from J, the gap between germline ends came to 28 bases. Germline CDR1 reads MGHRA; CDR2 reads YSYEKL. CDR3: CASSRGSASAWGPGEQFF. The CDR3 nucleotides are TGCGCCAGCAGCCGGGGGTCCGCGTCGGCGTGGGGGCCAGGTGAGCAGTTCTTC.